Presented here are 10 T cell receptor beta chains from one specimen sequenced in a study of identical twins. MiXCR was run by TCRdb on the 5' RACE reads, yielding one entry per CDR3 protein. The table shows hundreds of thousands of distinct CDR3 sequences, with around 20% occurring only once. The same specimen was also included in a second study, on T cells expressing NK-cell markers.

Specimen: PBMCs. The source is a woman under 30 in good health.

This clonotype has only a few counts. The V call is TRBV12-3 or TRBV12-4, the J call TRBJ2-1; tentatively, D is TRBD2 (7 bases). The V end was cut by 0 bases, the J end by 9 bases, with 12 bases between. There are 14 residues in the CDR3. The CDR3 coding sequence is TGTGCCAGCAGTTTAGCAAGGGGGGGAATTGAGCAGTTCTTC. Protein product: CASSLARGGIEQFF.

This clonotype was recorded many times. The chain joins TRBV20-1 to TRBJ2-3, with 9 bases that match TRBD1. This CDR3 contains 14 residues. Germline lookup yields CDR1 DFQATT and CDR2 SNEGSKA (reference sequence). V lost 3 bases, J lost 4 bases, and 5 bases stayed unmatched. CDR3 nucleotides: TGCAGTGCTAGGGACAGGGGCAGCGCAGATACGCAGTATTTT. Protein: CSARDRGSADTQYF.

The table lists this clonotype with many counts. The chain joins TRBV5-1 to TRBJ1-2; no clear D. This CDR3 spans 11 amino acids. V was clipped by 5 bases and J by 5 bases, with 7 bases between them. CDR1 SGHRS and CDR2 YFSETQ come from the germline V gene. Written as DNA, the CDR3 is TGCGCCAGCAGTCAGGAGTATGGCTACACCTTC. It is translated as CASSQEYGYTF.

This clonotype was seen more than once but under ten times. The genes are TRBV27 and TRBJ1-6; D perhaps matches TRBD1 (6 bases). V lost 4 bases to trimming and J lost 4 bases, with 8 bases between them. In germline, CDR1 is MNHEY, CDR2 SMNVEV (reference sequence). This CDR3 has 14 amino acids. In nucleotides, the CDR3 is TGTGCCAGCAGTTGGGGGGCTTATAATTCACCCCTCCACTTT. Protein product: CASSWGAYNSPLHF.

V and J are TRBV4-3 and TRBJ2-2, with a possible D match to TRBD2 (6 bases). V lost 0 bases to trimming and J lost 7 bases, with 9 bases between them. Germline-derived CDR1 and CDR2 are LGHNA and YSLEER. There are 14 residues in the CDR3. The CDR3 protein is CASSQDPRDGELFF. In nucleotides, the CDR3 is TGCGCCAGCAGCCAAGATCCGCGGGACGGGGAGCTGTTTTTT.

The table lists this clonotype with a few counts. CDR3 amino acids: CASSYSNRGAVEQYF. Written as DNA, the CDR3 is TGTGCCAGCAGTTACTCGAACAGGGGGGCTGTCGAGCAGTACTTC. The J gene is TRBJ2-7, the V gene TRBV6-5, with 8 bases that match TRBD1. The CDR3 has 15 amino acids. V trimming: 0 bases; J trimming: 6 bases; junction bases outside the gene matches: 7. Germline CDR1 is MNHEY and CDR2 is SVGAGI.

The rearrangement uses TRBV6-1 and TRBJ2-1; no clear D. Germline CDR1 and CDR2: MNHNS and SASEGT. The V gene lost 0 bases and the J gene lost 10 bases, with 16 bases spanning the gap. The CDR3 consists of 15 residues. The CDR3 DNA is TGTGCCAGCAGTGAAGCCCTGTGGCAGATTCGGGAGCAGTTCTTC. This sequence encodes CASSEALWQIREQFF.

The CDR3 bases are TGTGCCAGCAGTCCCCTTCTCAGCCCGCGGTCTAACAATGAGCAGTTCTTC. The encoded protein is CASSPLLSPRSNNEQFF. The chain is built from TRBV6-1 and TRBJ2-1; no definite D call. Germline CDR1 and CDR2: MNHNS and SASEGT. The CDR3 contains 17 residues. Trimming pared 5 bases from V and 5 bases from J, leaving 22 bases between.

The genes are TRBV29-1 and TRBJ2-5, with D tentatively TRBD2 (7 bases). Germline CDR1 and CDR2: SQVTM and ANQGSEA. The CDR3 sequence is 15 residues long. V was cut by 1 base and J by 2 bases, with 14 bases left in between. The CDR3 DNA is TGCAGCGTTGAAGGGGAGGGAGGGGGACAAGAGACCCAGTACTTC. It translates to CSVEGEGGGQETQYF.

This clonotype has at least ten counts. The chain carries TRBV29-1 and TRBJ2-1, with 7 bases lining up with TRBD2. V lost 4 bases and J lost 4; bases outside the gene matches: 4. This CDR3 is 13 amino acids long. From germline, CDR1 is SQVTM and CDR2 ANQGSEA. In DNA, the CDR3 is TGCAGCGTTGGGGAGGGACTATACAATGAGCAGTTCTTC. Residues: CSVGEGLYNEQFF.